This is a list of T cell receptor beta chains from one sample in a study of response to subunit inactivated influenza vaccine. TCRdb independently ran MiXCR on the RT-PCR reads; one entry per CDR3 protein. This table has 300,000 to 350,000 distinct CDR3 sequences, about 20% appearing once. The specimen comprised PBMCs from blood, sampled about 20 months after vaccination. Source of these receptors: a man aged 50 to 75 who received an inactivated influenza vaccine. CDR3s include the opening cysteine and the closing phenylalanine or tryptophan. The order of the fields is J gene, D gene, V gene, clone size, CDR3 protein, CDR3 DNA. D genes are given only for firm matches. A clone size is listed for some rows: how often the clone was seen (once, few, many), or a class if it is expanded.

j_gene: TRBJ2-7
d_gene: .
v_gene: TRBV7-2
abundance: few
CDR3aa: CASSLYRTSKVYEQYF
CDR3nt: TGTGCCAGCAGCTTATACAGAACTAGCAAAGTCTACGAGCAGTACTTC

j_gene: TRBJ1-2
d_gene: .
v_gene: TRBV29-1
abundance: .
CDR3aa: CSVSRGNHGYTF
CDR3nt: TGCAGCGTTTCGAGGGGGAATCATGGCTACACCTTC

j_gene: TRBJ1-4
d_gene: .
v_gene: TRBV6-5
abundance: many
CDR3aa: CASSYSKGFVTNEKLFF
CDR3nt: TGTGCCAGCAGTTACTCGAAAGGGTTTGTTACTAATGAAAAACTGTTTTTT

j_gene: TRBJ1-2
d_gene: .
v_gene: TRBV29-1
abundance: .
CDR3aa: CSAPLGPGYTF
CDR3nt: TGCAGCGCTCCTTTGGGCCCTGGCTACACCTTC

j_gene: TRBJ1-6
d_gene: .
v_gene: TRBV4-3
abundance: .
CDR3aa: CASSQTAGVGYNSPLHF
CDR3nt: TGCGCCAGCAGCCAAACGGCAGGGGTCGGCTATAATTCACCCCTCCACTTT

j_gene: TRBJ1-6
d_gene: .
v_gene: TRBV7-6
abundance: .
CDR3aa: CASSLGPWGDGSPLHF
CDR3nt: TGTGCCAGCAGCTTAGGTCCTTGGGGGGACGGTTCACCCCTCCACTTT

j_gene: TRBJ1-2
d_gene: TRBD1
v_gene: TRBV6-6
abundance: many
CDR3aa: CASSYRQGYGYTF
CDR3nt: TGTGCCAGCAGTTACCGACAGGGATATGGCTACACCTTC

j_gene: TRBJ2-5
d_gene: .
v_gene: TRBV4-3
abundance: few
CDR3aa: CASSQGPRGRETQYF
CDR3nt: TGCGCCAGCAGCCAAGGGCCCAGGGGAAGAGAGACCCAGTACTTC

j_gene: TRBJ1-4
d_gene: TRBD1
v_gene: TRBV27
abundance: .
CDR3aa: CASSPWTGVGEKLFF
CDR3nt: TGTGCCAGCAGTCCATGGACAGGGGTTGGTGAAAAACTGTTTTTT

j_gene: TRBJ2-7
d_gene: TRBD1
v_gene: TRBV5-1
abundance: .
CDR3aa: CASSVDRGQSEQYF
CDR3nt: TGCGCCAGCAGCGTTGACAGGGGGCAGAGCGAGCAGTACTTC

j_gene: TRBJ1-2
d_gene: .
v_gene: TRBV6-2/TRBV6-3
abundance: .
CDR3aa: CASSNGQQGYTF
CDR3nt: TGTGCCAGCAGTAACGGACAGCAAGGCTACACCTTC

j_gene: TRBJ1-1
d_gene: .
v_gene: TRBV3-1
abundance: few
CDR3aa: CASSQESGVTEAFF
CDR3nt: TGTGCCAGCAGCCAAGAATCGGGGGTTACTGAAGCTTTCTTT

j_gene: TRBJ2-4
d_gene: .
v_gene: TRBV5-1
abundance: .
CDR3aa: CASSLRGQNIQYF
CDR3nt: TGCGCCAGCAGCTTGAGGGGACAAAACATTCAGTACTTC

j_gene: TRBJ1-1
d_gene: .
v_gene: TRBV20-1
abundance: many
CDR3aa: CSASQTNTEAFF
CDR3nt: TGCAGTGCTAGTCAGACGAACACTGAAGCTTTCTTT

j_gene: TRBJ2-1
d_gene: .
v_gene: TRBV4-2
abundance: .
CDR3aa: CASSQSPGLLYEQFF
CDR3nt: TGTGCCAGCAGCCAGTCACCGGGACTCCTCTATGAGCAGTTCTTC

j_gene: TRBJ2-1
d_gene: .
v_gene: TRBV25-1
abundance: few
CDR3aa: CASSKMDNVNEQFF
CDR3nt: TGTGCCAGCAGTAAAATGGACAACGTCAATGAGCAGTTCTTC

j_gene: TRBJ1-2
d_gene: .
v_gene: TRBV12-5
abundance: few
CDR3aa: CASGSWGELGYTF
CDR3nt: TGTGCTAGTGGTTCTTGGGGGGAGCTGGGCTACACCTTC

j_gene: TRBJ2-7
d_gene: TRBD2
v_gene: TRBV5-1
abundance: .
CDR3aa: CASSLVASGHYEQYF
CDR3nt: TGCGCCAGCAGCTTGGTGGCTAGCGGACACTACGAGCAGTACTTC

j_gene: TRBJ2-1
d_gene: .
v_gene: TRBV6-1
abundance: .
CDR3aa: CASSEAGSYNEQFF
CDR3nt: TGTGCCAGCAGTGAAGCGGGGTCCTACAATGAGCAGTTCTTC

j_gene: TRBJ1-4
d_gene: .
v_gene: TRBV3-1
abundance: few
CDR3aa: CASSQVAVATNEKLFF
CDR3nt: TGTGCCAGCAGCCAAGTGGCGGTAGCAACTAATGAAAAACTGTTTTTT

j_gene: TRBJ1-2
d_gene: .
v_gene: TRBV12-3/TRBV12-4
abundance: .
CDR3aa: CASSPRRATGGGYTF
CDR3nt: TGTGCCAGCAGTCCTCGGCGGGCCACGGGGGGTGGCTACACCTTC

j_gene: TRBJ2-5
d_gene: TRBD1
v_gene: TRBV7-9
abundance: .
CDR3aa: CASSLNRDRKKETQYF
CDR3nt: TGTGCCAGCAGCCTCAATAGGGACAGAAAAAAAGAGACCCAGTACTTC

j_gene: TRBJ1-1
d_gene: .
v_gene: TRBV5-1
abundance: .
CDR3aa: CASSLVLGVNTEAFF
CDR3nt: TGCGCCAGCAGCTTGGTCTTAGGGGTGAACACTGAAGCTTTCTTT

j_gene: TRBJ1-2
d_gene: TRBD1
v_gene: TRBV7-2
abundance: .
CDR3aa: CASSSDRGQYGYTF
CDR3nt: TGTGCCAGCAGCTCGGACAGGGGGCAATATGGCTACACCTTC